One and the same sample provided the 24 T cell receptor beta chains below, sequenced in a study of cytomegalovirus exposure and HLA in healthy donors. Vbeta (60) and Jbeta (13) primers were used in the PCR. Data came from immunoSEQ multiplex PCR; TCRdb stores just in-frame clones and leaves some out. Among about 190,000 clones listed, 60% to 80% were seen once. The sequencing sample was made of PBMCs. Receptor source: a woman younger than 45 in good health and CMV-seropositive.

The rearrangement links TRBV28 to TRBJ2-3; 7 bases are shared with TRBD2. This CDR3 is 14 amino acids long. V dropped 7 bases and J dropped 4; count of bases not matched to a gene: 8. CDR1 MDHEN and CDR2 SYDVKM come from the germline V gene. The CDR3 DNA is TGTGCCAGCACAAATCGGGGGAGGGCAGATACGCAGTATTTT. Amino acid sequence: CASTNRGRADTQYF.

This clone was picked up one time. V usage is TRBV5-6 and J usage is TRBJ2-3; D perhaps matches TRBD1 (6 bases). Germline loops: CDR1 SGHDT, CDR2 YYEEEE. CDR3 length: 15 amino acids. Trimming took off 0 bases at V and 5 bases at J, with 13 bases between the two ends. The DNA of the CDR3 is TGTGCCAGCAGCTTGGAACAGGGTAGGATAGATACGCAGTATTTT. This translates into CASSLEQGRIDTQYF.

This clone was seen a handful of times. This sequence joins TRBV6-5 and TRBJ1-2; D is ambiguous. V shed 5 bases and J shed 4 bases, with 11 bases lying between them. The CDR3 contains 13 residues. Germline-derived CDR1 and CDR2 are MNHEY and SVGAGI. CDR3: CASSTGNLYGYTF. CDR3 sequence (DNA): TGTGCCAGCAGTACCGGGAACCTCTATGGCTACACCTTC.

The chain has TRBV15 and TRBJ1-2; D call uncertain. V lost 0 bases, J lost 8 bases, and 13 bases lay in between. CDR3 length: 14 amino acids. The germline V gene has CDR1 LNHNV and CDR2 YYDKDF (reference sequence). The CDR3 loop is CATSREERAGGYTF. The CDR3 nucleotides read TGTGCCACCAGCAGAGAGGAGAGGGCCGGCGGCTACACCTTC.

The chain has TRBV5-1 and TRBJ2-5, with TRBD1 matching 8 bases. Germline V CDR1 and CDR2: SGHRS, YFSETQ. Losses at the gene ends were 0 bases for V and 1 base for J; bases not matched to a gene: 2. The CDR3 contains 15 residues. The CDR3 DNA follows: TGCGCCAGCAGCTTGGTAGGGACAGGCCAAGAGACCCAGTACTTC. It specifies CASSLVGTGQETQYF.

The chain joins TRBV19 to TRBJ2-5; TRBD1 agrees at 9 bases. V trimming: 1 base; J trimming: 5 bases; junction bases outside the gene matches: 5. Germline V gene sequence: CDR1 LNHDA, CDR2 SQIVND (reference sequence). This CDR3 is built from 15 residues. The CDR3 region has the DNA TGTGCCAGTAGTATAGCTACAGGGGGCTGGGAGACCCAGTACTTC. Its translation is CASSIATGGWETQYF.

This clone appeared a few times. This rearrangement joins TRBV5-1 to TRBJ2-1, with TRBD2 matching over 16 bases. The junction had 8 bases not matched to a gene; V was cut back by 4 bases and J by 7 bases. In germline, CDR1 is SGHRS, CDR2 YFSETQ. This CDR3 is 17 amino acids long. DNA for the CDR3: TGCGCCAGCAGCGCCGGGACTAGCGGGAGGGTCATGAATGAGCAGTTCTTC. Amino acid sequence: CASSAGTSGRVMNEQFF.

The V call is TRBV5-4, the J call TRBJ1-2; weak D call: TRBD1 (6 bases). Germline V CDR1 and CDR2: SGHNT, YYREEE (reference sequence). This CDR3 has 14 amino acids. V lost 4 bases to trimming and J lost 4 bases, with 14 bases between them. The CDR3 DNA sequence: TGTGCCAGCAGCCCGCCGACAGGCGGCTATGGCTACACCTTC. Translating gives CASSPPTGGYGYTF.

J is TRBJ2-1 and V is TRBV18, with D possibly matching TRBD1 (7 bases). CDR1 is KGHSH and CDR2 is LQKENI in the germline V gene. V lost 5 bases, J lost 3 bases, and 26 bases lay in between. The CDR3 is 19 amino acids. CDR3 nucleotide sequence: TGTGCCAGCTCAAAATCGACAGGGACTGGGTCATTAGGCTACAATGAGCAGTTCTTC. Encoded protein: CASSKSTGTGSLGYNEQFF.

This CDR3 reads CASSLTSGSSYEQYF. The CDR3 DNA follows: TGTGCCAGCAGCTTGACTAGCGGGAGCTCCTACGAGCAGTACTTC. V is TRBV5-4 and J is TRBJ2-7; 11 positions agree with TRBD2. The V and J ends lost 1 base and 0 bases, in that order; junction bases with no gene match: 0. The germline V gene has CDR1 SGHNT and CDR2 YYREEE (reference sequence). CDR3 length: 15 amino acids.

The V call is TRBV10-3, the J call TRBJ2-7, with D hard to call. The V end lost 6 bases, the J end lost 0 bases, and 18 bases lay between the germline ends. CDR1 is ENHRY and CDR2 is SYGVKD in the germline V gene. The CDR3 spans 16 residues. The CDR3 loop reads CAISNAPLGTSYEQYF. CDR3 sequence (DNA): TGTGCCATCAGCAACGCTCCGCTAGGAACCTCCTACGAGCAGTACTTC.

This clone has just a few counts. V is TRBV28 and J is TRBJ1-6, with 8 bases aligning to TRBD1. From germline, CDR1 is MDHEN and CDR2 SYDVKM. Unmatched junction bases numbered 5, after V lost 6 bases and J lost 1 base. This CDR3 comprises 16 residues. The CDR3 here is CASSSDRESYNSPLHF. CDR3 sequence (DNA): TGTGCCAGCAGCTCGGACAGGGAGTCCTATAATTCACCCCTCCACTTT.

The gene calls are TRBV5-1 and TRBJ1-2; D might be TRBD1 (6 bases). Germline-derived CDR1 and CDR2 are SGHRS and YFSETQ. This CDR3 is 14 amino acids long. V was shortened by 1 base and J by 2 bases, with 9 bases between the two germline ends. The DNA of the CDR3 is TGCGCCAGCAGCTTGAGCCAGGGGAACTATGGCTACACCTTC. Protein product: CASSLSQGNYGYTF.

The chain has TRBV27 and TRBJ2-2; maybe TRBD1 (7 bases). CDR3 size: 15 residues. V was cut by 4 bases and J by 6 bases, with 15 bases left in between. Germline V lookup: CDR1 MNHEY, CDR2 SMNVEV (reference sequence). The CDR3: CASSYQGGPSGELFF. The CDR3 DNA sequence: TGTGCCAGCAGTTACCAGGGGGGTCCGTCCGGGGAGCTGTTTTTT.

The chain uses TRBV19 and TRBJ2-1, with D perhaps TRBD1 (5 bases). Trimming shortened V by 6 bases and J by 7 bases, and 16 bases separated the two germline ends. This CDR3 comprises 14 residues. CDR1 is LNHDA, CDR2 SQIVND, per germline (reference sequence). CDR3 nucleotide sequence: TGTGCCAGTAGCGCCCTGGGGCTTCGAAATGAGCAGTTCTTC. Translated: CASSALGLRNEQFF.

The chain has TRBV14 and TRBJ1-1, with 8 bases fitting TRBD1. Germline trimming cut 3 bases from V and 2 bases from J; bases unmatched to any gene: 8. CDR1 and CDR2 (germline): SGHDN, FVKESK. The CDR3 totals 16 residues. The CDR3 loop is CASSHKLGQGNTEAFF. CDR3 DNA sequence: TGTGCCAGCAGCCATAAATTAGGACAGGGAAACACTGAAGCTTTCTTT.

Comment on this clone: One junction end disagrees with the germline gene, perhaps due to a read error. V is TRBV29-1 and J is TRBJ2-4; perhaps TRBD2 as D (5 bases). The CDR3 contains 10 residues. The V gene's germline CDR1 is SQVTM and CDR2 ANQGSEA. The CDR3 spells CSVGRGELDF. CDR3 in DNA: TGCAGCGTTGGTCGGGGAGAATTGGACTTC.

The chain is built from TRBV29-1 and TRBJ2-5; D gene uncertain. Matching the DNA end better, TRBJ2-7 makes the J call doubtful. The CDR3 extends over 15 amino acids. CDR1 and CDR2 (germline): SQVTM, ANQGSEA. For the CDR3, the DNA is TGCAGCGTTGAAACAGCTTCAGGTACTCCCTACGAGCAGTACTTC. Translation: CSVETASGTPYEQYF.

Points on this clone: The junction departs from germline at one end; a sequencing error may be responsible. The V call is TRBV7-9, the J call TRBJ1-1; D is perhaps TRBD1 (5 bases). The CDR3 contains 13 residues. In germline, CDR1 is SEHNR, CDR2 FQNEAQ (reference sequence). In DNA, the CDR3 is TGTTCCAGCTTACATGACAGGAACACTGAAGCTTTCTTT. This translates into CSSLHDRNTEAFF.

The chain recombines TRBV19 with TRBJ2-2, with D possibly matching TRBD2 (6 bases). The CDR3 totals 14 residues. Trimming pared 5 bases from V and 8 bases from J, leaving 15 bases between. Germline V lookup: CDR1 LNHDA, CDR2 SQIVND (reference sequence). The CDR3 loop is CASSERESNGELFF. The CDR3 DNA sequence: TGTGCCAGTAGTGAACGGGAGTCGAATGGGGAGCTGTTTTTT.

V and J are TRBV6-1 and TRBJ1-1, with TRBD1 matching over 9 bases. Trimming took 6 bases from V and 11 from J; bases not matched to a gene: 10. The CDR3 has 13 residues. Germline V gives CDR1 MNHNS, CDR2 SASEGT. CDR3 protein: CASSPGTGRDAFF. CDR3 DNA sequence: TGTGCCAGCAGCCCAGGGACAGGGAGGGATGCTTTCTTT.

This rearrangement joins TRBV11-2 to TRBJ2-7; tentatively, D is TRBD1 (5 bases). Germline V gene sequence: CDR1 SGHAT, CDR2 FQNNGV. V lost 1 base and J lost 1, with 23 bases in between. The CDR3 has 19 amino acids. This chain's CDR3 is CASSLAGAKSRWWSYEQYF. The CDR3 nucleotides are TGTGCCAGCAGCTTAGCTGGGGCAAAAAGCAGATGGTGGTCCTACGAGCAGTACTTC.

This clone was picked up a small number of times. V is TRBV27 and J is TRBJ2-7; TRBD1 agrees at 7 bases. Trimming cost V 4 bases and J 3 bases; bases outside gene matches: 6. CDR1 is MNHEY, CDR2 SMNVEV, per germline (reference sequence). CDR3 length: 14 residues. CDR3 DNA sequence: TGTGCCAGCAGTTCCATGGGACAGATCTACGAGCAGTACTTC. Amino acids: CASSSMGQIYEQYF.

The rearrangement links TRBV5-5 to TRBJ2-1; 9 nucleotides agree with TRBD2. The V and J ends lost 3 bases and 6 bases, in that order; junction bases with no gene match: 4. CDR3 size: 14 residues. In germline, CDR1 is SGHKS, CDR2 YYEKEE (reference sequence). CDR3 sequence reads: CASSSGTSRNEQFF. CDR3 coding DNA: TGTGCCAGCAGCTCCGGGACTAGCCGCAATGAGCAGTTCTTC.